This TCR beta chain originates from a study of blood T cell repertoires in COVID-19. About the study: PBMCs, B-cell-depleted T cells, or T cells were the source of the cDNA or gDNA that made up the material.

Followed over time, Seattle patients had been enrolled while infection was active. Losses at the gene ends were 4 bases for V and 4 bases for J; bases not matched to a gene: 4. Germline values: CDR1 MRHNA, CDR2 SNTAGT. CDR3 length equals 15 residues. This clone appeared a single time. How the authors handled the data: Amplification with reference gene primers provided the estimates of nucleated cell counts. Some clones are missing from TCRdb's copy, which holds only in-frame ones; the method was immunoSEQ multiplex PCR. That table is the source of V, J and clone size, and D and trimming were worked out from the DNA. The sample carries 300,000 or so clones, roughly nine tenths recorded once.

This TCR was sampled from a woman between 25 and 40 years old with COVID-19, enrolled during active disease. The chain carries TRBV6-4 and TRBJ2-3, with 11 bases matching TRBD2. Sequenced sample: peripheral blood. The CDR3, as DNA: TGTGCCAGCAGTGTAACTAGCGGGAGTTCAGATACGCAGTATTTT. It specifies CASSVTSGSSDTQYF.